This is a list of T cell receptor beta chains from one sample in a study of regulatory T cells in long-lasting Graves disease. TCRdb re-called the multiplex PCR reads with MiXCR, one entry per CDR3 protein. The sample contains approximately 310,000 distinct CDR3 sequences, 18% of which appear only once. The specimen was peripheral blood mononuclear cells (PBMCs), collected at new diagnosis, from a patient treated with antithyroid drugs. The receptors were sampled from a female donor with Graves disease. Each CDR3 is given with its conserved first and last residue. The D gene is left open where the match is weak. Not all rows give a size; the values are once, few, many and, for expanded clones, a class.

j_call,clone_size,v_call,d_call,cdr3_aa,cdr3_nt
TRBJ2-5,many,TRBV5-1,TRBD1,CASRGTGEQETQYF,TGCGCCAGCAGAGGGACAGGGGAACAAGAGACCCAGTACTTC
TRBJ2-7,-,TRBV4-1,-,CASSLPRSEQYF,TGCGCCAGCAGCCTCCCCCGGAGCGAGCAGTACTTC
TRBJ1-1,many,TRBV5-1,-,CASSLSEYGPEAFF,TGCGCCAGCAGCTTGTCGGAGTACGGGCCTGAAGCTTTCTTT
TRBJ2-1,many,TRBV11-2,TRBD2,CASSLYAGGRPQNTYNEQFF,TGTGCCAGCAGCTTATATGCGGGAGGGAGACCCCAAAATACCTACAATGAGCAGTTCTTC
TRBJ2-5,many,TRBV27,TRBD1,CASSLSPTGGETQYF,TGTGCCAGCAGTTTATCGCCGACAGGGGGGGAGACCCAGTACTTC
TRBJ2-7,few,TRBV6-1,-,CASSGGQIAAEQYF,TGTGCCAGCAGTGGCGGACAAATAGCCGCCGAGCAGTACTTC
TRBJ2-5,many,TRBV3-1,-,CASSQVWGFQETQYF,TGTGCCAGCAGCCAAGTGTGGGGATTCCAAGAGACCCAGTACTTC
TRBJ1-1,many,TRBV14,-,CASSQLSRDLTEAFF,TGTGCCAGCAGCCAACTTTCGCGTGACTTGACTGAAGCTTTCTTT
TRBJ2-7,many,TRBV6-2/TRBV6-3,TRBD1,CASRPPGTGTYEQYF,TGTGCCAGCAGGCCACCCGGGACAGGGACCTACGAGCAGTACTTC
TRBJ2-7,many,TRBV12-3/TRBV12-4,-,CASSLAPRGSYEQYF,TGTGCCAGCAGTTTAGCTCCTAGGGGCTCCTACGAGCAGTACTTC
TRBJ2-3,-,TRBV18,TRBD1,CASSPGTGADTQYF,TGTGCCAGCTCACCTGGGACAGGGGCAGATACGCAGTATTTT
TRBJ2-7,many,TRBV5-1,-,CASSLGGLGSGNEQYF,TGCGCCAGCAGCTTGGGGGGCCTGGGTAGCGGTAACGAGCAGTACTTC
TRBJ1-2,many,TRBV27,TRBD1,CASSAQGNYGYTF,TGTGCCAGCAGTGCACAGGGGAACTATGGCTACACCTTC
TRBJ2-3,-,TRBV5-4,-,CASSEYLEASDTQYF,TGTGCCAGCAGCGAATATCTAGAGGCCTCAGATACGCAGTATTTT
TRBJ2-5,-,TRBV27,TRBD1,CASSFGQGVGETQYF,TGTGCCAGCAGTTTCGGACAGGGGGTTGGAGAGACCCAGTACTTC
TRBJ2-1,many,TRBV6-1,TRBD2,CASSHHLREGFYEQFF,TGTGCCAGCAGTCACCACTTACGGGAGGGGTTTTATGAGCAGTTCTTC
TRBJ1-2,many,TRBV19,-,CASRSLQAGLTYGYTF,TGTGCCAGTCGGTCCTTACAGGCAGGGCTTACTTATGGCTACACCTTC
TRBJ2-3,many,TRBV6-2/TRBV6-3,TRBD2,CASSYSSAAASGASGTDTQYF,TGTGCCAGCAGTTACTCGAGTGCCGCCGCTAGCGGGGCCTCGGGCACAGATACGCAGTATTTT
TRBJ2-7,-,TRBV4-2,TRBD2,CASSQVTLSAGGSYEQYF,TGTGCCAGCAGCCAAGTTACCCTCTCGGCGGGGGGGAGCTACGAGCAGTACTTC
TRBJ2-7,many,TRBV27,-,CASSLGDGVYEQYF,TGTGCCAGCAGTTTAGGGGACGGAGTCTACGAGCAGTACTTC
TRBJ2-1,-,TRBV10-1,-,CASSESLANEQFF,TGCGCCAGCAGTGAGAGCCTAGCGAATGAGCAGTTCTTC
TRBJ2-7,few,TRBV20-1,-,CSAKVGGSPYEQYF,TGCAGTGCTAAGGTGGGAGGATCCCCCTACGAGCAGTACTTC
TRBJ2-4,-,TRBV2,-,CASRNREISEDIQYF,TGTGCCAGCAGAAACAGGGAGATTAGTGAAGACATTCAGTACTTC
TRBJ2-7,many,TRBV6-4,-,CASSSPQGHEQYF,TGTGCCAGCAGTAGCCCCCAGGGGCACGAGCAGTACTTC
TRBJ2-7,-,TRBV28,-,CAGSLAGSYEQYF,TGTGCCGGCAGTTTAGCCGGGTCCTACGAGCAGTACTTC
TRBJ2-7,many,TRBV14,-,CASSQGSYYEQYF,TGTGCCAGCAGCCAGGGGTCGTACTACGAGCAGTACTTC
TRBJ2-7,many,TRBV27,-,CASGPGSNEQYF,TGTGCCAGTGGACCCGGCTCTAACGAGCAGTACTTC
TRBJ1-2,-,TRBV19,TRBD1,CASSIPLQGAGGYTF,TGTGCCAGTAGTATTCCCCTTCAGGGGGCAGGTGGCTACACCTTC
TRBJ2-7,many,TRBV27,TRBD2,CASSPATSANPYEQYF,TGTGCCAGCAGTCCGGCGACTAGCGCGAATCCCTACGAGCAGTACTTC
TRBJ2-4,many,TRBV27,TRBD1,CASSDRYRGSKNIQYF,TGTGCCAGCAGTGACCGATACAGGGGGTCCAAAAACATTCAGTACTTC
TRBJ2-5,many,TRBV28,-,CASSLPPGQWETQYF,TGTGCCAGCAGTTTGCCTCCGGGCCAATGGGAGACCCAGTACTTC
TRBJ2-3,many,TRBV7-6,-,CASSAPKSRSSTDTQYF,TGTGCCAGCAGCGCCCCCAAGTCCCGGTCTAGCACAGATACGCAGTATTTT
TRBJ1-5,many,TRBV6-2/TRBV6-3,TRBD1,CASSSRTGENQPQHF,TGTGCCAGCAGTTCCCGGACAGGAGAGAATCAGCCCCAGCATTTT
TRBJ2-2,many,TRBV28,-,CASSLYREGGSRELFF,TGTGCCAGCAGTTTATACAGGGAAGGAGGCTCGAGGGAGCTGTTTTTT
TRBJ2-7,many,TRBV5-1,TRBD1,CASSLGPLGTGLYEQYF,TGCGCCAGCAGCTTGGGGCCCCTCGGGACAGGTCTCTACGAGCAGTACTTC
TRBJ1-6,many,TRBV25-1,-,CASSTLQGPLHF,TGTGCCAGCAGCACTCTACAAGGACCCCTCCACTTT
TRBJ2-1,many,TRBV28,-,CASSSTTGVDNEQFF,TGTGCCAGCAGTTCCACGACAGGTGTGGACAATGAGCAGTTCTTC
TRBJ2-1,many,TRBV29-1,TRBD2,CSVGLAGVGNEQFF,TGCAGCGTCGGACTAGCGGGAGTTGGCAATGAGCAGTTCTTC
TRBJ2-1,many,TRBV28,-,CASSLIPGGEQFF,TGTGCCAGCAGTTTAATCCCCGGGGGAGAGCAGTTCTTC
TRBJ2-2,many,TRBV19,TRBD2,CASTGGATSGRAGELFF,TGTGCCAGTACCGGTGGAGCGACTAGCGGGAGGGCCGGGGAGCTGTTTTTT
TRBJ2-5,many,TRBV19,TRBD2,CASSMKALAGGGQETQYF,TGTGCCAGTAGTATGAAGGCGCTAGCGGGAGGAGGTCAAGAGACCCAGTACTTC
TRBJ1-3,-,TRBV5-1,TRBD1,CASSSQGALGNTIYF,TGCGCCAGCAGCTCCCAGGGGGCGCTTGGAAACACCATATATTTT
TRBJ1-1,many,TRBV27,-,CASSQLSMNTEAFF,TGTGCCAGCAGTCAGCTCTCCATGAACACTGAAGCTTTCTTT
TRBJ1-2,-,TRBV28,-,CATKGGVDGYTF,TGTGCCACAAAGGGGGGGGTTGATGGCTACACCTTC
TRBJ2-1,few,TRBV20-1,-,CSAMKDTEYNEQFF,TGCAGCGCGATGAAGGACACCGAATACAATGAGCAGTTCTTC
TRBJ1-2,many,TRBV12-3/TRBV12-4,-,CASSSDRHYGYTF,TGTGCCAGCAGTTCTGACAGACACTATGGCTACACCTTC
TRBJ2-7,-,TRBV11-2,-,CASSSGLAALYEQYF,TGTGCCAGCAGCTCGGGACTCGCAGCTCTCTACGAGCAGTACTTC
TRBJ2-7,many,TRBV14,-,CASSQDLRGEQYF,TGTGCCAGCAGCCAAGATTTGAGAGGGGAGCAGTACTTC
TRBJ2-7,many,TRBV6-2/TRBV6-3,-,CASSYLSGPTYEQYF,TGTGCCAGCAGTTACCTGTCGGGCCCTACCTACGAGCAGTACTTC
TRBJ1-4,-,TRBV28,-,CASSSLRGLATNEKLFF,TGTGCCAGCAGTTCACTTAGGGGCCTTGCAACTAATGAAAAACTGTTTTTT